This T cell receptor (beta chain) was retrieved from a study of blood T cells in healthy people across ages. Overall study results and limits: Donor CMV status, an unknown factor, possibly confounded changes in expanded clonotypes.

This clonotype was seen a handful of times. Its antigen is not identified. A second PCR, run for roughly 7 to 12 cycles, used a sample-barcoded 5' primer plus a J-beta primer mix. TCRdb re-analysed the 5' RACE reads in MiXCR, keeping a single row per CDR3 protein. The sample holds 1.5 million to 2 million distinct CDR3 sequences; 40% to 55% are singletons and the top ten take over 2%. Every participating donor contributed approximately 10 milliliters of peripheral blood through a draw. Whenever a sample was processed, at least 6.5 million PBMCs were isolated. Each sample yielded at least 5 micrograms of PBMC total RNA. This CDR3 contains 15 residues. The germline V and J ends were trimmed by 0 bases and 4 bases, with 13 bases remaining between them. CDR1 and CDR2 from the germline V gene are SGHTA and FQGNSA.

Material for sequencing was blood. The clonotype originates from a woman in her 40s in good health. This chain uses TRBV7-2 with TRBJ2-7; D is uncertain. The CDR3 is CASSLALSLGYEQYF. The CDR3 DNA reads as TGTGCCAGCAGCTTAGCGTTGTCCCTGGGGTACGAGCAGTACTTC.